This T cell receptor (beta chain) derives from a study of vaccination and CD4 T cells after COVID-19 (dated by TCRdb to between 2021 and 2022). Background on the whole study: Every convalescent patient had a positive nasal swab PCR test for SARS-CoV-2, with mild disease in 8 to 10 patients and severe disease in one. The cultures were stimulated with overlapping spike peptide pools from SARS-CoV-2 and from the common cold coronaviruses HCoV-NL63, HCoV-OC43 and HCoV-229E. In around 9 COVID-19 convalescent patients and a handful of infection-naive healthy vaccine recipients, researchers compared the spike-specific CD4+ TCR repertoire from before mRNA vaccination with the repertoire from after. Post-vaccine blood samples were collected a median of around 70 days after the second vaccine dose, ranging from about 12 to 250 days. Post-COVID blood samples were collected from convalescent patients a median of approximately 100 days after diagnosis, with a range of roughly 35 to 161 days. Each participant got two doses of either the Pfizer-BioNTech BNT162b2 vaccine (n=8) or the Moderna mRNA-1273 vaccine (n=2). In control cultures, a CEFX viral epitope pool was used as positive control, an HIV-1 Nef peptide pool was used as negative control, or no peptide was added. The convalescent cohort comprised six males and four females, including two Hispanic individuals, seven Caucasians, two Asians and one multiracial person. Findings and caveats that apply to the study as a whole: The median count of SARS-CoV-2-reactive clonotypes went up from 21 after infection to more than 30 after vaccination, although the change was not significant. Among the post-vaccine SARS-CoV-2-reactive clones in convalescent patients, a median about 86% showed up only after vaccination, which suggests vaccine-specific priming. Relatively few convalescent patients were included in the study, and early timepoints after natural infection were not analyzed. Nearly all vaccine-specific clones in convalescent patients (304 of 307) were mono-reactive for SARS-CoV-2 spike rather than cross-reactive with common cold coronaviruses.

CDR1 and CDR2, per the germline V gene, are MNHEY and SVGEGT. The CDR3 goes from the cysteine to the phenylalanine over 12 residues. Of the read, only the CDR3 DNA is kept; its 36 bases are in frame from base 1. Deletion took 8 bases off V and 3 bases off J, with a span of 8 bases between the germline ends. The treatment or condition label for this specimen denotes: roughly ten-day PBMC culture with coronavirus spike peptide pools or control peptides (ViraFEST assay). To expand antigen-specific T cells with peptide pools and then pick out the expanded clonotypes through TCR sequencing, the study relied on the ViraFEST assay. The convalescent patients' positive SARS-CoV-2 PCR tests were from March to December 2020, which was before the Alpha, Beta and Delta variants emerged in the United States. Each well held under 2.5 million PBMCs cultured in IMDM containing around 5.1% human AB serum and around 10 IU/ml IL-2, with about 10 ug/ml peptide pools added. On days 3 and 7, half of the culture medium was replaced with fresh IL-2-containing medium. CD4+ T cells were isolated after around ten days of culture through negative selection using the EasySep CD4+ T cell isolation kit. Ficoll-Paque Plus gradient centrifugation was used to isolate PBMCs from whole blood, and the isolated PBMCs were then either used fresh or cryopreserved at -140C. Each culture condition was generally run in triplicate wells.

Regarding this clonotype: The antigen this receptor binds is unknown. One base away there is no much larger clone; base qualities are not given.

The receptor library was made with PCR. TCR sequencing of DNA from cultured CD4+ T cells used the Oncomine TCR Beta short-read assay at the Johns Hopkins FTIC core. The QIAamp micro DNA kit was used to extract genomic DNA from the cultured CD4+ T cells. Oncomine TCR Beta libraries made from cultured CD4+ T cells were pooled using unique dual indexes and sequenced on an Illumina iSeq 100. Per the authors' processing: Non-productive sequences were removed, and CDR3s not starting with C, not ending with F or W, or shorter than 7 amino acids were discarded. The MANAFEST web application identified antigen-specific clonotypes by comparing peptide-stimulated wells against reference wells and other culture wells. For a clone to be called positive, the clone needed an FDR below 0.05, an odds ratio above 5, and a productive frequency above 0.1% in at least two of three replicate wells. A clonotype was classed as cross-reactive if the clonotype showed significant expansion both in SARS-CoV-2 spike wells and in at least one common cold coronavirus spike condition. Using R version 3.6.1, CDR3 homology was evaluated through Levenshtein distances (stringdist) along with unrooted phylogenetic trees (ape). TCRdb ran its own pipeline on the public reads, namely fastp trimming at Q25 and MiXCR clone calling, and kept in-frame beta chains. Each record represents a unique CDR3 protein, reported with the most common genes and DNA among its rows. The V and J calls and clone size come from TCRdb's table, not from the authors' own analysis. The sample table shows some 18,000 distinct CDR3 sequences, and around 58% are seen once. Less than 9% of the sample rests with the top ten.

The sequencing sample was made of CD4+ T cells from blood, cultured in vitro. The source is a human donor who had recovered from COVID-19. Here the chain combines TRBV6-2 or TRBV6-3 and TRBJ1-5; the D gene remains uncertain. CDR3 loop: CASYSLNQPQHF. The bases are TGTGCCAGCTACAGCCTCAATCAGCCCCAGCATTTT.